These 8 T cell receptor beta chains share one sample of origin, sequenced in a study of blood T cell repertoires in COVID-19. Sequencing was performed with immunoSEQ multiplex PCR; in TCRdb, only in-frame clones are kept and a portion is missing. The sample comprises about 270,000 clones, 88% of which are singletons, and 3% rests with the top ten. Sequenced material: PBMCs or T cells enriched from blood (not recorded which). The receptor set was obtained from a woman aged 50 to 60 who had recovered from COVID-19.

CDR3 nucleotide sequence: TGTGCCAGCAGATCGGACACGGACGCAACTAATGAAAAACTGTTTTTT. It specifies CASRSDTDATNEKLFF. The J gene is TRBJ1-4, the V gene TRBV19; D may be TRBD1 (5 bases). The CDR3 is 16 amino acids. V dropped 9 bases and J dropped 0 bases, with 17 bases sitting between them. Germline-derived CDR1 and CDR2 are LNHDA and SQIVND (reference sequence).

V gene TRBV27 combines with J gene TRBJ2-2; 11 bases are a match to TRBD2. Unmatched junction bases numbered 7, after V lost 5 bases and J lost 2 bases. The CDR3 consists of 17 residues. Looked up from germline, CDR1 is MNHEY and CDR2 is SMNVEV (reference sequence). CDR3 nucleotide sequence: TGTGCCAGCAGTCCAGGACTAGCGGGTCTCAACACCGGGGAGCTGTTTTTT. Amino acids: CASSPGLAGLNTGELFF.

The CDR3 protein is CASSLNLQGPPGNSPLHF. CDR3 in DNA: TGTGCCAGCAGCCTAAACCTACAAGGGCCTCCAGGGAATTCACCCCTCCACTTT. The chain joins TRBV5-4 to TRBJ1-6; tentative D call: TRBD1 (5 bases). Trimming stripped 4 bases from V and 7 bases from J, with 24 bases between. This CDR3 contains 18 residues. Germline loops: CDR1 SGHNT, CDR2 YYREEE (reference sequence).

The chain employs TRBV20-1 and TRBJ2-2, with TRBD2 matching 9 bases. Germline values: CDR1 DFQATT, CDR2 SNEGSKA (reference sequence). This CDR3 has 15 residues. V was pared by 3 bases and J by 7 bases, with 9 bases of the junction left unmatched. For the CDR3, the DNA is TGCAGTGCTAGTCGTAGCGGGAGACTATTCGGGGAGCTGTTTTTT. Translated: CSASRSGRLFGELFF.

This clone was picked up one time. The chain recombines TRBV5-1 with TRBJ2-3; 10 positions agree with TRBD1. The CDR3 length is 18 residues. Germline CDR1 SGHRS, CDR2 YFSETQ. Trimming took 3 bases from V and 3 from J; bases not matched to a gene: 13. CDR3 region: CASSSSSDRGLVTDTQYF. CDR3 sequence (DNA): TGCGCCAGCAGCTCGTCATCCGACAGGGGGCTTGTAACAGATACGCAGTATTTT.

This clone was counted between two and nine times. The chain uses TRBV4-1 and TRBJ1-5; D call uncertain. This CDR3 contains 14 residues. The germline CDR1 and CDR2 sequences are MGHRA and YSYEKL. Trimming left V 5 bases short and J 3 bases short, with 11 bases between. The CDR3 here is CASSSWEDNQPQHF. The CDR3 DNA reads TGCGCCAGCAGCTCGTGGGAGGACAATCAGCCCCAGCATTTT.

The chain links TRBV20-1 to TRBJ1-4, with D hard to call. The germline V gene encodes CDR1 DFQATT and CDR2 SNEGSKA (reference sequence). The CDR3 is made up of 11 amino acids. V was cut by 5 bases and J by 6 bases, with 7 bases left in between. This CDR3 reads CSASPDEKLFF. CDR3 nucleotide sequence: TGCAGTGCTTCCCCAGATGAAAAACTGTTTTTT.

The chain uses TRBV20-1 and TRBJ2-1, with 7 bases matching TRBD2. The V segment lost 3 bases and the J segment 8 bases; nucleotides outside the gene matches: 16. This CDR3 has 16 residues. The V gene's germline CDR1 is DFQATT and CDR2 SNEGSKA (reference sequence). DNA for the CDR3: TGCAGTGCTAGTGGGACTAACATCGCCGCCGGGGATGAGCAGTTCTTC. Translated, it gives CSASGTNIAAGDEQFF.